The 10 T cell receptor beta chains below all came from one sample that was sequenced in a study of T cell responses to AZD1222 COVID-19 vaccine. Clones were sequenced by immunoSEQ multiplex PCR, and TCRdb holds only the in-frame ones, with some missing. The table has about 120,000 clones, about 85% seen once. The source material was peripheral blood, sampled on day 0 of AZD1222 vaccination. The receptors derive from an adult in good health.

This chain links TRBV11-2 with TRBJ2-5; weak D call: TRBD1 (6 bases). The ends were cut back, 0 bases at V and 5 bases at J, with 13 bases in the middle. The length of the CDR3 is 15 residues. Germline CDR1 is SGHAT and CDR2 is FQNNGV. This CDR3 is CASSLDRGDGETQYF. The CDR3 region has the DNA TGTGCCAGCAGCTTAGACAGGGGAGATGGCGAGACCCAGTACTTC.

The chain joins TRBV28 to TRBJ1-5; a possible D gene is TRBD1 (6 bases). CDR1 MDHEN and CDR2 SYDVKM come from the germline V gene. With 7 bases removed from V and 0 bases from J, the gap between germline ends came to 25 bases. The CDR3 has 19 amino acids. The CDR3 protein is CASTLPSRGFPNSNQPQHF. The CDR3 bases are TGTGCCAGCACCTTACCCTCGAGGGGGTTCCCAAATAGCAATCAGCCCCAGCATTTT.

The chain combines TRBV12-5 with TRBJ2-3; D possibly matches TRBD1 or TRBD2 (6 bases each). V lost 6 bases, J lost 2 bases, and 12 bases lay in between. The germline V gene encodes CDR1 LGHNT and CDR2 FRNRAP. The CDR3 consists of 14 residues. The chain's CDR3 is CASGEGGPTDTQYF. DNA for the CDR3: TGTGCTAGTGGCGAGGGGGGACCCACAGATACGCAGTATTTT.

V is TRBV18 and J is TRBJ2-5; TRBD1 matches 8 bases. Losses at the gene ends were 3 bases for V and 2 bases for J; bases not matched to a gene: 5. This CDR3 has 15 amino acids. CDR1 is KGHSH, CDR2 LQKENI, per germline. CDR3 amino acids: CASSPRDRSQETQYF. As DNA, the CDR3 is TGTGCCAGCTCACCTAGGGACAGGAGTCAAGAGACCCAGTACTTC.

The rearrangement links TRBV2 to TRBJ2-5; D is tentatively TRBD1 or TRBD2 (5 bases each). Germline-derived CDR1 and CDR2 are SNHLY and FYNNEI. The CDR3 is 13 amino acids. With 7 bases removed from V and 3 bases from J, the gap between germline ends came to 12 bases. The CDR3 sequence: CASTRDQKETQYF. Written as DNA, the CDR3 is TGTGCCAGCACCCGGGACCAGAAAGAGACCCAGTACTTC.

The sample holds one count of this clone. V is TRBV28 and J is TRBJ2-1, with 13 bases identical to TRBD2. CDR3 length: 15 amino acids. J lost 9 bases, V lost 4 bases, and 6 bases had no gene match. The V gene's germline CDR1 is MDHEN and CDR2 SYDVKM. CDR3 DNA: TGTGCCAGCAGTTCCGGGACTAGCGGGAAGGCTGAGCAGTTCTTC. Its protein product is CASSSGTSGKAEQFF. The full variable domain, in which reference TRBV28 and TRBJ2-1 provide the parts outside the CDR3, is DVKVTQSSRYLVKRTGEKVFLECVQDMDHENMFWYRQDPGLGLRLIYFSYDVKMKEKGDIPEGYSVSREKKERFSLILESASTNQTSMYLCASSSGTSGKAEQFFGPGTRLTVL.

This chain links TRBV5-5 with TRBJ2-7; 10 nucleotides match TRBD1. CDR3 size: 15 residues. In germline, CDR1 is SGHKS, CDR2 YYEKEE (reference sequence). Trimming removed 2 bases from V and 7 bases from J; junction bases left unmatched: 9. DNA for the CDR3: TGTGCCAGCAGCTTTCGGACAGGGGGGCCGGTAGAGCAGTACTTC. It translates to CASSFRTGGPVEQYF. The full variable domain, completed using reference TRBV5-5 and TRBJ2-7, is DAGVTQSPTHLIKTRGQQVTLRCSPISGHKSVSWYQQVLGQGPQFIFQYYEKEERGRGNFPDRFSARQFPNYSSELNVNALLLGDSALYLCASSFRTGGPVEQYFGPGTRLTVT.

The table lists this clone with a count of one. The chain combines TRBV19 with TRBJ1-1; TRBD1 is a possible D gene (5 bases). The germline V gene has CDR1 LNHDA and CDR2 SQIVND (reference sequence). This CDR3 contains 16 residues. The V end was cut by 4 bases, the J end by 0 bases, with 15 bases between. Written as DNA, the CDR3 is TGTGCCAGTAGTAACCCGGGGCAGTTAATGAACACTGAAGCTTTCTTT. This codes for CASSNPGQLMNTEAFF.

The chain carries TRBV27 and TRBJ1-6; D gene uncertain. CDR1 and CDR2 (germline): MNHEY, SMNVEV (reference sequence). V was trimmed by 2 bases and J by 7 bases, leaving 9 bases between them. The CDR3 contains 14 residues. CDR3 loop: CASSLAPINSPLHF. CDR3 in DNA: TGTGCCAGCAGTTTAGCCCCCATAAATTCACCCCTCCACTTT.

This clone was recorded once. The V gene is TRBV7-3, the J gene TRBJ2-1, with D maybe TRBD2 (6 bases). Trimming shortened V by 0 bases and J by 1 base, and 13 bases separated the two germline ends. The germline V gene has CDR1 SGHTA and CDR2 FQGTGA. The CDR3 contains 17 residues. In DNA form, the CDR3 reads TGTGCCAGCAGCTTAACAGGAGTAGCGGAATCCTACAATGAGCAGTTCTTC. It codes for CASSLTGVAESYNEQFF.